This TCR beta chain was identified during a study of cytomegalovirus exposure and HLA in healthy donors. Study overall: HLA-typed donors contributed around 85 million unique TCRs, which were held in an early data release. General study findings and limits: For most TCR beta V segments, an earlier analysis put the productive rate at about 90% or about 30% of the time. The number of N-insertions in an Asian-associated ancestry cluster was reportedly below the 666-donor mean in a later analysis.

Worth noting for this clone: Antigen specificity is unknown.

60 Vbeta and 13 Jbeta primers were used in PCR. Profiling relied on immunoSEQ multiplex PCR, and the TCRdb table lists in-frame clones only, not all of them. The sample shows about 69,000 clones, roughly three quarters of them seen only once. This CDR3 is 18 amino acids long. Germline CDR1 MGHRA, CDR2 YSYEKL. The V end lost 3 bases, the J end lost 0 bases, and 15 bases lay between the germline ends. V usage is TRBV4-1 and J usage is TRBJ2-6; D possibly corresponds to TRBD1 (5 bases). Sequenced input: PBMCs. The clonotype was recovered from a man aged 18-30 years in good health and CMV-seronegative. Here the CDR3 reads CASSQAGHGISGANVLTF. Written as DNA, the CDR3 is TGCGCCAGCAGCCAGGCTGGACATGGCATCTCTGGGGCCAACGTCCTGACTTTC.